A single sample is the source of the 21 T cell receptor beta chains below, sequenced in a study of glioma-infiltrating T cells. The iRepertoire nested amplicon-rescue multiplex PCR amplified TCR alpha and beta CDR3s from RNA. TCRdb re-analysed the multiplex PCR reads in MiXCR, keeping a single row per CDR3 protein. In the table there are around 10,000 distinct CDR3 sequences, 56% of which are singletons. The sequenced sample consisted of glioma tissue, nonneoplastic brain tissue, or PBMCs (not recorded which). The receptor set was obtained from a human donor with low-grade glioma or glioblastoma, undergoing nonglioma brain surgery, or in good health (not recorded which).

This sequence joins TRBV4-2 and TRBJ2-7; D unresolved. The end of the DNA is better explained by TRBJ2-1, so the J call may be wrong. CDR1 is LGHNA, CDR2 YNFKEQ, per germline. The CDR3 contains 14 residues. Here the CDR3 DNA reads TGTGCCAGCAGCGGACCTGGAGACTACAATGAGCAGTTCTTC. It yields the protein CASSGPGDYNEQFF.

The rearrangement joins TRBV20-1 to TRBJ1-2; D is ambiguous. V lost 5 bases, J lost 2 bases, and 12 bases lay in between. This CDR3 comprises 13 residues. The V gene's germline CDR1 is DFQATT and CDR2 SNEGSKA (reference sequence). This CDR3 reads CSAQERTNYGYTF. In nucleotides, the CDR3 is TGCAGTGCTCAAGAAAGAACAAACTATGGCTACACCTTC.

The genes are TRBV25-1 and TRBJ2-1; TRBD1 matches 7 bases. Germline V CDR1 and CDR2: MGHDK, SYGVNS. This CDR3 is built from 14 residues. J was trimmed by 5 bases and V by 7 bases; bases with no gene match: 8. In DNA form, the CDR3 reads TGTGCCAGCAAGAAAGGGGGCGGCAACAATGAGCAGTTCTTC. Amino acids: CASKKGGGNNEQFF.

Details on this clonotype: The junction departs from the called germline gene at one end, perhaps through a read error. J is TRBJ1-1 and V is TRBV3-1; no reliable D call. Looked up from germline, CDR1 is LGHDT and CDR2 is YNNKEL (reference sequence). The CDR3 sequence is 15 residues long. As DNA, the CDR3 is TGTGCCAGCAGCCAAGTGGGTCAAGGTCTCAATGAAGCTTTATTT. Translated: CASSQVGQGLNEALF.

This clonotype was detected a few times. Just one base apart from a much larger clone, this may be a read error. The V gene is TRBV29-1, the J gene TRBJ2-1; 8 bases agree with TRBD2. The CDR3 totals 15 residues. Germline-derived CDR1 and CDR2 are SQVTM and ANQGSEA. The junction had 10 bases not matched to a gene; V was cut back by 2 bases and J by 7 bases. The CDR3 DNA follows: TGCAGCGTTGAAACGGGAGGGGGTAAAGTAAATGAGCAGTTCTTC. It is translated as CSVETGGGKVNEQFF.

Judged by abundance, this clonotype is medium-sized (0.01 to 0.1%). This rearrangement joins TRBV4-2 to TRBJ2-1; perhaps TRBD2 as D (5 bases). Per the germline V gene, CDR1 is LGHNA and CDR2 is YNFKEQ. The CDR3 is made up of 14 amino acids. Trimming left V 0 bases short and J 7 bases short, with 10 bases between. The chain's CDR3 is CASSQDDYVNEQFF. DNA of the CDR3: TGTGCCAGCAGCCAAGATGACTACGTAAATGAGCAGTTCTTC.

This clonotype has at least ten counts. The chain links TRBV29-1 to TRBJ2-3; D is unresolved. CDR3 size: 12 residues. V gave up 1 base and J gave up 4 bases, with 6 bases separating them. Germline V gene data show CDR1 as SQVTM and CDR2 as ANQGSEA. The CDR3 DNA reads TGCAGCGTTGAAGTAAATTCAGATACGCAGTATTTT. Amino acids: CSVEVNSDTQYF.

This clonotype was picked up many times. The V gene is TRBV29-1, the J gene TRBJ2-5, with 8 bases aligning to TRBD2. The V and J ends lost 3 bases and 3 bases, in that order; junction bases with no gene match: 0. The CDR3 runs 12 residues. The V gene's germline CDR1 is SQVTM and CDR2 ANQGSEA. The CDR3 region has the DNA TGCAGCGTTGAGGGACTAGAAGAGACCCAGTACTTC. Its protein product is CSVEGLEETQYF.

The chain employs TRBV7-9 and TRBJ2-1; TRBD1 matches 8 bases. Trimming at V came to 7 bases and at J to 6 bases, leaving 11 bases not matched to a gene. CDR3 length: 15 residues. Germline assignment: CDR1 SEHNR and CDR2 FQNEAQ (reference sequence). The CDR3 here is CASTKATGASNEQFF. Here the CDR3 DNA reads TGTGCCAGCACCAAAGCGACAGGGGCATCCAATGAGCAGTTCTTC.

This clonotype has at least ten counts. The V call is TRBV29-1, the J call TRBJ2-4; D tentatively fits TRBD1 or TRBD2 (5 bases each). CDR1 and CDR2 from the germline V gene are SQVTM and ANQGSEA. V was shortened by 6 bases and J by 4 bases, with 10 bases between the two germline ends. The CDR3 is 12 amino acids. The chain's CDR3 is CSVGTGKNIQYF. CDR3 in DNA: TGCAGCGTGGGGACGGGTAAAAACATTCAGTACTTC.

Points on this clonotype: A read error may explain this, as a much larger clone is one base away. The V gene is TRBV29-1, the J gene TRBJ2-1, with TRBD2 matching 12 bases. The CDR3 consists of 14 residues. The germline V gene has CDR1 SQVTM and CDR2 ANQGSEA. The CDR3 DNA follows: TGCATCGCCGCACTAGCGGGAGGAGGGAATGAGCAGTTCTTC. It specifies CIAALAGGGNEQFF.

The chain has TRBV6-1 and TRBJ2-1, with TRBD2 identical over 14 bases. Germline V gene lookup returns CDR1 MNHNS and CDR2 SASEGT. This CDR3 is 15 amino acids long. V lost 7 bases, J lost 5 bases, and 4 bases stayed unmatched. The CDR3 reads CASTMGLAGDNEQFF. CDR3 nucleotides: TGTGCCAGCACTATGGGACTAGCGGGGGACAATGAGCAGTTCTTC.

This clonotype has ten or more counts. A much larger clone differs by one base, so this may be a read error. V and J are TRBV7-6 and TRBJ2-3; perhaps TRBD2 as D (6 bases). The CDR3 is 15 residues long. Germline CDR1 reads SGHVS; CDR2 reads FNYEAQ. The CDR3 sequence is CARSLVGLTGDTQYF. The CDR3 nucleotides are TGTGCCCGCAGCTTAGTGGGACTCACCGGAGATACGCAGTATTTT.

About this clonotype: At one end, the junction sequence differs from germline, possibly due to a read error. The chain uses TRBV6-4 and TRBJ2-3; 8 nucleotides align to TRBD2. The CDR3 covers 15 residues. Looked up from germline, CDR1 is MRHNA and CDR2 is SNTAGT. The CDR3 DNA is TGCGCCAGCAGTGAAGGGGCGGGAGGTCCAGATACGCAGTATTTT. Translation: CASSEGAGGPDTQYF.

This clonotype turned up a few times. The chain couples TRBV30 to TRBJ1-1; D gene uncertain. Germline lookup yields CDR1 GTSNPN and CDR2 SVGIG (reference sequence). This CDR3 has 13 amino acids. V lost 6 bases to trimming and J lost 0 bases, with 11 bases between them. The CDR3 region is CACQTFMNTEAFF. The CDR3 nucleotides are TGTGCCTGTCAGACATTTATGAACACTGAAGCTTTCTTT.

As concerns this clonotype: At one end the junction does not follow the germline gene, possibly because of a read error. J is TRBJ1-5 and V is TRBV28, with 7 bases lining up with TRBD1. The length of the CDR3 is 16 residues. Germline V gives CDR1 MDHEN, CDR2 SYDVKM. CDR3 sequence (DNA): TGTGCCAGCAGTTTCTCCTACAGGGGACCCAATCGGCCCAAGCATTTT. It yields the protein CASSFSYRGPNRPKHF.

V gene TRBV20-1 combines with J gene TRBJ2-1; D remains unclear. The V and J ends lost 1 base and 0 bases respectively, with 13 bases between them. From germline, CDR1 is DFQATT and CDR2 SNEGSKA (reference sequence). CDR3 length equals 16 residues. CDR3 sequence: CSARGRRYYSYNEQFF. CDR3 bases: TGCAGTGCTAGAGGACGAAGGTATTACTCCTACAATGAGCAGTTCTTC.

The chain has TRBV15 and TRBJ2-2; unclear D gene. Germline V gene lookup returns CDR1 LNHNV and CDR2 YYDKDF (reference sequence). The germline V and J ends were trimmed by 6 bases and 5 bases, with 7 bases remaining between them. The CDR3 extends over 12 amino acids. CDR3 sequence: CATRRPTGELFF. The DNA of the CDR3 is TGTGCCACCAGGAGGCCAACCGGGGAGCTGTTTTTT.

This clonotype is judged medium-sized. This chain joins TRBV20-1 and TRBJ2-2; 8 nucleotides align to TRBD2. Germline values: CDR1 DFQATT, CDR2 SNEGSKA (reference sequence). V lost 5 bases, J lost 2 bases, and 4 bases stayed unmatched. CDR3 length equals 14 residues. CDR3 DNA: TGCAGTGCTTACAGCGGGAGAAACACCGGGGAGCTGTTTTTT. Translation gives CSAYSGRNTGELFF.

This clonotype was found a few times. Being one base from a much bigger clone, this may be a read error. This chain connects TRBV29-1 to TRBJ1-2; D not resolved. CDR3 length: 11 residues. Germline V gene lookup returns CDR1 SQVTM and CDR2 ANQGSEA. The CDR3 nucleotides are TGCAGCGTTGATAGCTTCTATGTCTACACCTTC. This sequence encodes CSVDSFYVYTF.

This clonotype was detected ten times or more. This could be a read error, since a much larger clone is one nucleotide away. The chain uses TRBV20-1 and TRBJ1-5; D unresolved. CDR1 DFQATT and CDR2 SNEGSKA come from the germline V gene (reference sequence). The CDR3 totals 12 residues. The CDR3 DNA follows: TGCAGTGCTATGGGCGGCAATCGGCCCCAGCATTTT. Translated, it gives CSAMGGNRPQHF.